The rows below give T cell receptor beta chains drawn from one sample of a study of T cell changes during pregnancy in multiple sclerosis. Some clones are missing from TCRdb's copy, which holds only in-frame ones; the method was immunoSEQ multiplex PCR. This sample has tens of thousands of clones; 92% occur once, and the top ten carry around 3%. The starting material was peripheral blood, obtained before pregnancy. Source of these receptors: a female donor with multiple sclerosis, enrolled in a pregnancy study. Both conserved end residues are part of each CDR3. Clone size is not always given. Where it is, it says once, few, many or a class for expanded clones.

TRBJ1-2 | - | TRBV29-1 | 17 | CSVAGTVPLNSNYGYTF
TRBJ2-7 | - | TRBV28 | 15 | CASSFRTGADYEQYF
TRBJ1-1 | once | TRBV28 | 17 | CASSFFGMTGENTEAFF
TRBJ2-1 | - | TRBV5-1 | 18 | CASSLLALSWGSYNEQFF
TRBJ2-3 | many | TRBV6-1 | 14 | CASSEGQGADTQYF
TRBJ2-7 | - | TRBV5-5 | 15 | CASSREGQGSYEQYF
TRBJ1-1 | - | TRBV5-4 | 16 | CASSLMGQGRNTEAFF
TRBJ1-1 | - | TRBV28 | 12 | CASRATPGRAFF
TRBJ2-7 | few | TRBV2 | 12 | CASTKSDYEQYF
TRBJ1-3 | few | TRBV5-8 | 15 | CASSPGTAGGNTIYF
TRBJ1-2 | - | TRBV7-9 | 17 | CASSSMMGGGANYGYTF
TRBJ2-7 | - | TRBV6-5 | 16 | CASSSLPGQGSQEQYF
TRBJ2-1 | - | TRBV27 | 14 | CASSVSGLGNEQFF